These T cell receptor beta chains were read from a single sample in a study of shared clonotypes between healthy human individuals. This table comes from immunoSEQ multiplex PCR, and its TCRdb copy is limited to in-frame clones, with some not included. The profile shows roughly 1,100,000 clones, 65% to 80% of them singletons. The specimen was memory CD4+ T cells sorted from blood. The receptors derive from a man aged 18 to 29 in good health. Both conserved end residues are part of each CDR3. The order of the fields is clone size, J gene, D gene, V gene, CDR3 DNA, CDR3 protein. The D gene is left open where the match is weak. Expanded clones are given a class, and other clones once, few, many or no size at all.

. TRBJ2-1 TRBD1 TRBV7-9 TGTGCCAGCCCCTCGGAGGACAGGGAGAGTGACAATGAGCAGTTCTTC CASPSEDRESDNEQFF
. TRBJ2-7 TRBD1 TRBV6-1 TGTGCCAGCCTATACGACCGGACAGGGGCCTACGAGCAGTACTTC CASLYDRTGAYEQYF
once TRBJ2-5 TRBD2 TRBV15 TGTGCCACCAGCAGAGATTGGGTAGGAAAAATCGGGAGGAGGGGACAAGAGACCCAGTACTTC CATSRDWVGKIGRRGQETQYF
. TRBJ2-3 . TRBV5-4 TGTGCCAGCAGCCCGAATATGGATACGCAGTATTTT CASSPNMDTQYF
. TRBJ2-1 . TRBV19 TGTGCCACCTCTGAAATAGCGGTAAACAATGAGCAGTTCTTC CATSEIAVNNEQFF
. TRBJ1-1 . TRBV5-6 TGTGCCAGCAGCTTGGGGGGGTGGCAGAACACTGAAGCTTTCTTT CASSLGGWQNTEAFF
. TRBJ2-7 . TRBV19 TGTGCCAGTAGTACCCTGGGGACTGGCTCCTACGAGCAGTACTTC CASSTLGTGSYEQYF
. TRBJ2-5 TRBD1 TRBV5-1 TGCGCCAGCAGCTTGGCCGGGACAGGAGAGGGGGACCAGTACTTC CASSLAGTGEGDQYF
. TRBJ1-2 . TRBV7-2 TGTGCCAGCAGCCCCCCTGGGCAGGGGCTTGGCTACACCTTC CASSPPGQGLGYTF
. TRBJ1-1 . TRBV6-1 TGTGCCAGCAGTGAACTCGGGGGCAGAGCTTTCTTT CASSELGGRAFF
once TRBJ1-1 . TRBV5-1 TGCGCCAGCAGCTTTGGGACGGGGAACACTGAAGCTTTCTTT CASSFGTGNTEAFF
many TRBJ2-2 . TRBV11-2 TGTGCCAGCAGCTTATTCTCGTCCTGGGGCACCGGGGAGCTGTTTTTT CASSLFSSWGTGELFF
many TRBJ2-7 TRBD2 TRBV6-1 TGTGCCAGCATCGGACTAGCGGGAGGACGGCAGTACTTC CASIGLAGGRQYF
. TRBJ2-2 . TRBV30 TGTGCCTCCTCCCGGGGAACCACCGGGGAGCTGTTTTTT CASSRGTTGELFF
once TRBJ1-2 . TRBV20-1 TGCAGTGTTCAGGGGAATCAGGGCTACACCTTC CSVQGNQGYTF
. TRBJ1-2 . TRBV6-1 TGTGCCAGCAATGCTAACTATGGCTACACCTTC CASNANYGYTF
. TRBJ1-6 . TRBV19 TGTGCGAGACCCGCAGATAATTCACCCCTCCACTTT CARPADNSPLHF
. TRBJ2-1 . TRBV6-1 TGTGCCAGCAGTGCTACAAGACAGACTAGTGAGCAGTTCTTC CASSATRQTSEQFF
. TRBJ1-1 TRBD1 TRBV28 TGTGCCAGCAGTGAGGGTGAGGGGGCGCCCGGTCGGACTGAAGCTTTCTTT CASSEGEGAPGRTEAFF
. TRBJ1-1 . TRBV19 TGTGCCAGTACCTTAGGCCTCCCGGGGACTGAAGCTTTCTTT CASTLGLPGTEAFF
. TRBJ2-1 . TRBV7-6 TGTGCCAGCAGCCGATGGGGTTATGAGCAGTTCTTC CASSRWGYEQFF
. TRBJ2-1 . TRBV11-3 TGTGCCAGCAGCTCCGCGTTCGACAATGAGCAGTTCTTC CASSSAFDNEQFF
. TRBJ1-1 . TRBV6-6 TGTGCCAGCAGTTCCAGGGAAGCTTTCTTT CASSSREAFF
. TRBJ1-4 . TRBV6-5 TGTGCCAGCAGTCGGACGCAGAATAATGAAAAACTGTTTTTT CASSRTQNNEKLFF
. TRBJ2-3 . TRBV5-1 TGCGCCAGCAGCTTGTCGATGACCACAGATACGCAGTATTTT CASSLSMTTDTQYF
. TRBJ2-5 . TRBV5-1 TGCGCCAGCAGCTTGGCCAACCAAGAGACCCAGTACTTC CASSLANQETQYF
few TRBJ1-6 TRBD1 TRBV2 TGTGCCAGCAGTGAGGACAGGGCCGGCAATTCACCCCTCCACTTT CASSEDRAGNSPLHF
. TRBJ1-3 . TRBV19 TGTGCCAGTACCATAACAGTTACTGGAAACACCATATATTTT CASTITVTGNTIYF
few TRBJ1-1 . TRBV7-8 TGTGCCAGCAGCTTAAGTTATTTAAACACTGAAGCTTTCTTT CASSLSYLNTEAFF
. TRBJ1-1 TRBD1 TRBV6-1 TGTGCCAGCAGACCCACAGGGGAGAACACTGAAGCTTTCTTT CASRPTGENTEAFF
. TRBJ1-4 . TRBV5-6 TGTGCCAGCAGCTTGGAATACGGTAATGAAAAACTGTTTTTT CASSLEYGNEKLFF
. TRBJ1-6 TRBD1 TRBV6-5 TGTGCCAGCAGGGGGACAGAAAATAATTCACCCCTCCACTTT CASRGTENNSPLHF
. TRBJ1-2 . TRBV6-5 TGTGCCAGCACCCAGGGTAGAGGCTACACCTTC CASTQGRGYTF
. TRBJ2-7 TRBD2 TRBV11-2 TGTGCCAGCAGTGAAGCGGGAGGGCAGGAGCAGTACTTC CASSEAGGQEQYF
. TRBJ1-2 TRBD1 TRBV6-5 TGTGCCAGCAGTAGACCGACAGGGAGTGGCTATGGCTACACCTTC CASSRPTGSGYGYTF
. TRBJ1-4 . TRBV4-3 TGCGCCAGCAGCCAAGGGGGGATGCCTAATGAAAAACTGTTTTTT CASSQGGMPNEKLFF
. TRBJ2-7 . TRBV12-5 TGTGCTAGTGGTTTGGTACTCGGAGGGTCCTACGAGCAGTACTTC CASGLVLGGSYEQYF
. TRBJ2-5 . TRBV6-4 TGTGCCAGTGCTCTTGAGGCGGGAGAGACCCAGTACTTC CASALEAGETQYF
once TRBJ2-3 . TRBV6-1 TGTGCCAGCAGTGAATGGGGCCTGACTAGTCCCACAGATACGCAGTATTTT CASSEWGLTSPTDTQYF
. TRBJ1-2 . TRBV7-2 TGTGCCAGCAGCTTAAACGGACCCAAAGTGAACTATGGCTACACCTTC CASSLNGPKVNYGYTF
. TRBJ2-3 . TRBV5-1 TGCGCCAGCAGCTTGGGGGGCAGGGGCAACACAGATACGCAGTATTTT CASSLGGRGNTDTQYF